These 24 T cell receptor beta chains originate from one sample sequenced in a study of human T cells and chemical hapten exposure. One entry per CDR3 protein, called by TCRdb with MiXCR from the RACE reads. Of fewer than 350,000 distinct CDR3 sequences detected, approximately 7.5% appear once; the ten largest clones hold 1.2%. Stated time point: pre-sensitization, week 0. Indicated treatment: therapeutic diphenylcyclopropenone sensitization with weekly scalp DPC. Sequencing used whole blood, obtained in connection with sensitization to the hapten diphenylcyclopropenone (DPC). The origin of the receptors is a man between 18 and 35 years old with alopecia areata. Some clones in this sample may be carry-over from other donors' samples.

V and J are TRBV29-1 and TRBJ1-4; D not resolved. The CDR3 covers 13 residues. Germline values: CDR1 SQVTM, CDR2 ANQGSEA. V dropped 1 base and J dropped 5 bases, with 8 bases sitting between them. The CDR3 nucleotides read TGCAGCGTTGAAGTCGGCCTCAATGAAAAACTGTTTTTT. It specifies CSVEVGLNEKLFF.

Many counts were recorded for this clonotype. The chain uses TRBV3-1 and TRBJ2-2, with D possibly being TRBD1 (5 bases). The germline gives CDR1 LGHDT, CDR2 YNNKEL (reference sequence). Trimming removed 1 base from V and 9 bases from J, with 12 bases in between. CDR3 size: 14 residues. The CDR3 sequence is CASSQVAGMRELFF. In DNA, the CDR3 is TGTGCCAGCAGCCAAGTCGCAGGGATGAGGGAGCTGTTTTTT.

This clonotype was counted many times. The gene calls are TRBV6-5 and TRBJ2-2, with 8 bases identical to TRBD1. V shed 8 bases and J 7 bases; nucleotides not matched to a gene: 6. Germline CDR1 MNHEY, CDR2 SVGAGI. This CDR3 contains 13 residues. CDR3 region: CASVGTGLGELFF. CDR3 DNA: TGTGCCAGCGTCGGGACAGGCCTCGGGGAGCTGTTTTTT.

Ten or more counts support this clonotype. V and J are TRBV7-3 and TRBJ2-7; D is possibly TRBD1 (6 bases). V lost 5 bases and J lost 2, with 10 bases in between. The CDR3 is made up of 13 amino acids. Looked up from germline, CDR1 is SGHTA and CDR2 is FQGTGA. The CDR3, as DNA: TGTGCCAGCAGCGCAGGGGCGGCCTACGAGCAGTACTTC. It specifies CASSAGAAYEQYF.

This clonotype was seen more than once but under ten times. This sequence joins TRBV4-1 and TRBJ2-1; TRBD1 aligns across 11 bases. This CDR3 is built from 18 residues. The germline V gene has CDR1 MGHRA and CDR2 YSYEKL. V lost 3 bases to trimming and J lost 9 bases; unmatched junction nucleotides: 16. DNA for the CDR3: TGCGCCAGCAGCCATTCCCCCGTTACCGGACAGGGGGCAGGTGAGCAGTTCTTC. It encodes CASSHSPVTGQGAGEQFF.

This clonotype has only a few counts. The rearrangement uses TRBV6-6 and TRBJ1-2; no firm D call. CDR1 and CDR2 from the germline V gene are MNHNY and SVGAGI (reference sequence). Trimming pared 0 bases from V and 5 bases from J, leaving 7 bases between. The CDR3 is 13 residues long. CDR3 DNA: TGTGCCAGCAGTTACTCGACGGCGTATGGCTACACCTTC. Protein: CASSYSTAYGYTF.

This clonotype showed up just a few times. The V call is TRBV11-3, the J call TRBJ2-6; D may be TRBD1 (6 bases). This CDR3 contains 14 residues. V was pared by 5 bases and J by 4 bases, with 9 bases between. Germline assignment: CDR1 SGHNT and CDR2 YENEEA. The CDR3 bases are TGTGCCAGCAGCGCAGGGGTCGGGGCCAACGTCCTGACTTTC. Amino acid sequence: CASSAGVGANVLTF.

The rearrangement uses TRBV9 and TRBJ1-1; TRBD1 is a possible D gene (6 bases). CDR3 length: 16 amino acids. Per germline, CDR1 SGDLS and CDR2 YYNGEE. Trimming removed 0 bases at V and 0 bases at J, with 12 bases between. CDR3 amino acids: CASSVVSGTMNTEAFF. The CDR3 nucleotides read TGTGCCAGCAGCGTAGTTTCGGGGACAATGAACACTGAAGCTTTCTTT.

This chain uses TRBV6-5 with TRBJ1-2; 7 nucleotides agree with TRBD1. Looked up from germline, CDR1 is MNHEY and CDR2 is SVGAGI. The V gene end was trimmed by 6 bases and the J gene end by 4 bases; junction bases not matched to a gene: 5. CDR3 size: 13 residues. The CDR3 here is CASSIRDSYGYTF. The CDR3 DNA is TGTGCCAGCAGCATCCGGGACAGCTATGGCTACACCTTC.

The chain links TRBV7-9 to TRBJ2-7, with D possibly TRBD2 on 6 matching bases. Trimming pared 5 bases from V and 2 bases from J, leaving 19 bases between. The germline gives CDR1 SEHNR, CDR2 FQNEAQ (reference sequence). The CDR3 consists of 16 residues. As DNA, the CDR3 is TGTGCCAGCAGCCCCCCTGGGGGGTTTGGGGCCTACGAGCAGTACTTC. Encoded protein: CASSPPGGFGAYEQYF.

The sample holds many counts of this clonotype. This rearrangement joins TRBV11-3 to TRBJ2-1; D gene uncertain. The CDR3 loop spans 13 amino acids. The germline CDR1 and CDR2 sequences are SGHNT and YENEEA. Trimming removed 5 bases from V and 3 bases from J, with 8 bases in between. In DNA, the CDR3 is TGTGCCAGCAGCGAGGACGGCTACAATGAGCAGTTCTTC. Its translation is CASSEDGYNEQFF. Full variable domain (missing parts from reference TRBV11-3 and TRBJ2-1): EAGVVQSPRYKIIEKKQPVAFWCNPISGHNTLYWYLQNLGQGPELLIRYENEEAVDDSQLPKDRFSAERLKGVDSTLKIQPAELGDSAVYLCASSEDGYNEQFFGPGTRLTVL.

The rearrangement joins TRBV5-4 to TRBJ1-3; 8 nucleotides line up with TRBD1. The CDR3 is made up of 14 amino acids. Germline V gene lookup returns CDR1 SGHNT and CDR2 YYREEE (reference sequence). The V segment lost 4 bases and the J segment 3 bases; nucleotides outside the gene matches: 3. CDR3 in DNA: TGTGCCAGCAGCCAGGACAGGGTTGGAAACACCATATATTTT. This codes for CASSQDRVGNTIYF.

This rearrangement joins TRBV6-6 to TRBJ1-1; no reliable D call. The CDR3 consists of 12 residues. The V end lost 7 bases, the J end lost 1 base, and 7 bases lay between the germline ends. Per germline, CDR1 MNHNY and CDR2 SVGAGI (reference sequence). The CDR3: CASNRPNTEAFF. CDR3 bases: TGTGCCAGCAACCGGCCGAACACTGAAGCTTTCTTT.

A few counts support this clonotype. This chain uses TRBV9 with TRBJ1-5; weak D call: TRBD1 (5 bases). Trimming stripped 0 bases from V and 12 bases from J, with 16 bases between. Germline-derived CDR1 and CDR2 are SGDLS and YYNGEE. The length of the CDR3 is 14 residues. Written as DNA, the CDR3 is TGTGCCAGCAGCGTAGGAGCGGGGACTCAGTTCCAGCATTTT. Translation gives CASSVGAGTQFQHF.

This clonotype was recorded a few times. The chain's CDR3 is CASSQPSDGMAKNIQYF. CDR3 nucleotides: TGTGCCAGCAGCCAACCTTCCGACGGAATGGCCAAAAACATTCAGTACTTC. The chain uses TRBV4-2 and TRBJ2-4; no firm D call. The CDR3 runs 17 residues. V was clipped by 2 bases and J by 1 base, with 15 bases between them. In germline, CDR1 is LGHNA, CDR2 YNFKEQ.

Only a few counts were recorded for this clonotype. The rearrangement uses TRBV7-8 and TRBJ1-5; the match to TRBD1 covers 9 bases. CDR1 and CDR2 from the germline V gene are SGHVS and FQNEAQ. CDR3 size: 16 residues. Germline trimming cut 0 bases from V and 2 bases from J; bases unmatched to any gene: 2. The CDR3 here is CASSLATGGGNQPQHF. The CDR3 DNA follows: TGTGCCAGCAGCTTAGCGACAGGGGGAGGCAATCAGCCCCAGCATTTT.

This clonotype was seen repeatedly, ten times or more. This chain joins TRBV7-6 and TRBJ2-1; maybe TRBD2 (5 bases). The V gene's germline CDR1 is SGHVS and CDR2 FNYEAQ. V was pared by 2 bases and J by 10 bases, with 6 bases between. This CDR3 comprises 11 residues. This CDR3 is CASSLSGEQFF. As DNA, the CDR3 is TGTGCCAGCAGCTTATCGGGAGAGCAGTTCTTC.

This rearrangement joins TRBV3-1 to TRBJ1-2, with D possibly matching TRBD1 (6 bases). Germline loops: CDR1 LGHDT, CDR2 YNNKEL (reference sequence). The CDR3 covers 15 residues. Trimming left V 5 bases short and J 1 base short, with 14 bases between. The CDR3 sequence is CASSTRTDFNYGYTF. The CDR3 DNA sequence: TGTGCCAGCAGCACCCGGACAGATTTTAACTATGGCTACACCTTC.

This chain links TRBV20-1 with TRBJ2-7; D possibly corresponds to TRBD1 (5 bases). The CDR3 runs to 14 residues. The germline CDR1 and CDR2 sequences are DFQATT and SNEGSKA (reference sequence). Trimming took 2 bases from V and 1 from J, leaving 12 bases between them. The CDR3 spells CSARRRVQSYEQYF. CDR3 coding DNA: TGCAGTGCTAGACGCAGGGTTCAGTCCTACGAGCAGTACTTC.

The gene calls are TRBV6-5 and TRBJ2-7, with D unclear. V was trimmed by 8 bases and J by 3 bases, leaving 17 bases between them. The CDR3 totals 14 residues. The germline gives CDR1 MNHEY, CDR2 SVGAGI. As DNA, the CDR3 is TGTGCCAGCGGTAATGACTTGATATTCTACGAGCAGTACGTC. Translation gives CASGNDLIFYEQYV.

A few counts support this clonotype. The chain employs TRBV7-8 and TRBJ2-4; D remains unclear. Germline V gives CDR1 SGHVS, CDR2 FQNEAQ. V lost 6 bases and J lost 0, with 6 bases in between. This CDR3 is 13 amino acids long. The CDR3 protein is CASSELAKNIQYF. CDR3 bases: TGTGCCAGCAGTGAGTTAGCCAAAAACATTCAGTACTTC.

This clonotype occurred many times. The chain couples TRBV7-9 to TRBJ1-2; TRBD1 matches at 7 bases. Trimming took 3 bases from V and 4 from J; bases not matched to a gene: 11. From germline, CDR1 is SEHNR and CDR2 FQNEAQ (reference sequence). The CDR3 sequence is 16 residues long. The CDR3 nucleotides read TGTGCCAGCAGCTTGGGTTCTGGCAGGGGGAGCTATGGCTACACCTTC. Amino acid sequence: CASSLGSGRGSYGYTF.

J is TRBJ1-5 and V is TRBV6-1, with no clear D. Germline values: CDR1 MNHNS, CDR2 SASEGT. Trimming pared 6 bases from V and 5 bases from J, leaving 8 bases between. CDR3 length: 12 amino acids. In nucleotides, the CDR3 is TGTGCCAGCAGAGTTGCCGATCAGCCCCAGCATTTT. Amino acids: CASRVADQPQHF.

This clonotype occurred many times. The V gene is TRBV12-3 or TRBV12-4, the J gene TRBJ2-3; D gene uncertain. The ends were cut back, 3 bases at V and 6 bases at J, with 7 bases in the middle. The CDR3 spans 12 residues. CDR3 loop: CASSFAPDTQYF. The DNA of the CDR3 is TGTGCCAGCAGTTTCGCCCCGGATACGCAGTATTTT.